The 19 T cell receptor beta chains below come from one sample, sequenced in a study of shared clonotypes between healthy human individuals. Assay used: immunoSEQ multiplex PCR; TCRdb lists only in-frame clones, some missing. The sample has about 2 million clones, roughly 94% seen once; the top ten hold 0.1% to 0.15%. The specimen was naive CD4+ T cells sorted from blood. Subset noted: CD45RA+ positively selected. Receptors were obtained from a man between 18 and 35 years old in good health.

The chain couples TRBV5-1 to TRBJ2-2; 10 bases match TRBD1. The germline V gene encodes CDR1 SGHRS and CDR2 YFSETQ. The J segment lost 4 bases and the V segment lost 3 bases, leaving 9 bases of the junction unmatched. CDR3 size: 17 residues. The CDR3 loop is CASSSRPGTGATGELFF. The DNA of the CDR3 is TGCGCCAGCAGCTCACGTCCCGGGACAGGGGCCACCGGGGAGCTGTTTTTT.

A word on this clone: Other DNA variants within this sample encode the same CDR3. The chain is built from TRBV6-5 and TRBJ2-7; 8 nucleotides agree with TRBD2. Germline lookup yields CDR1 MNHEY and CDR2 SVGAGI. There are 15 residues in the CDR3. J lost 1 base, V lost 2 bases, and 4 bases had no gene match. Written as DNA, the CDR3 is TGTGCCAGCAGTTACCAGCGGGAGAGTTCCTACGAGCAGTACTTC. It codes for CASSYQRESSYEQYF.

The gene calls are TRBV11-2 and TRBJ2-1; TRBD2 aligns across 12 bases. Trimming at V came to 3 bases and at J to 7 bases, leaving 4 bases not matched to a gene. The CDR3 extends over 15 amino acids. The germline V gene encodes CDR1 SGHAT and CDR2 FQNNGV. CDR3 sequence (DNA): TGTGCCAGCAGCTTGACTAGCGGGAGTGGAAATGAGCAGTTCTTC. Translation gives CASSLTSGSGNEQFF.

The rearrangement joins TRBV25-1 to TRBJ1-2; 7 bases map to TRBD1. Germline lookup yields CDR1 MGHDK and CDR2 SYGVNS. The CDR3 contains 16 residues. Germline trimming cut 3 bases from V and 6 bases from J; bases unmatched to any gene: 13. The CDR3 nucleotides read TGTGCCAGCAGTGACCCTTCCCCCCAACAGGGGCATGGCTACACCTTC. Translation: CASSDPSPQQGHGYTF.

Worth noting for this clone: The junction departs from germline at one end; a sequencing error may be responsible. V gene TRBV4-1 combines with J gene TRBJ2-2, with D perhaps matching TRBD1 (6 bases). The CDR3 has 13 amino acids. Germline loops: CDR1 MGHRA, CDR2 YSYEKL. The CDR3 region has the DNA TGTGCCAGCAGATATACAGGGACCGGGGAGCTGTTTTTT. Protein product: CASRYTGTGELFF.

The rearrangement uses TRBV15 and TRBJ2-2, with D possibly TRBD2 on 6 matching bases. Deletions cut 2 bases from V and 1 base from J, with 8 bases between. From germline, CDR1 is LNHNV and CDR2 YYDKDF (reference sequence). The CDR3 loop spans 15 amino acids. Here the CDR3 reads CATSRLAENTGELFF. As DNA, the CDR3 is TGTGCCACCAGCAGATTAGCGGAGAACACCGGGGAGCTGTTTTTT. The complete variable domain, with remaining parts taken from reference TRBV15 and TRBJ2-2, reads DAMVIQNPRYQVTQFGKPVTLSCSQTLNHNVMYWYQQKSSQAPKLLFHYYDKDFNNEADTPDNFQSRRPNTSFCFLDIRSPGLGDTAMYLCATSRLAENTGELFFGEGSRLTVL.

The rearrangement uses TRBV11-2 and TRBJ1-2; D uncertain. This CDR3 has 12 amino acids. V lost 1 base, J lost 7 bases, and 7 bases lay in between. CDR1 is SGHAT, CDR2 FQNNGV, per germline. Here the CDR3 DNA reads TGTGCCAGCAGCTTAGCGTTGAGTGGCTACACCTTC. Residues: CASSLALSGYTF.

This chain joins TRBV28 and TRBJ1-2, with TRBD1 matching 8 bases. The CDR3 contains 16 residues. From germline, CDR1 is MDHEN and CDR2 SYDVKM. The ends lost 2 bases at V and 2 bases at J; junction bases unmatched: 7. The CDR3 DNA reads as TGTGCCAGCAGTTTACCAGGGGGCCGTTCAAACTATGGCTACACCTTC. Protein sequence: CASSLPGGRSNYGYTF.

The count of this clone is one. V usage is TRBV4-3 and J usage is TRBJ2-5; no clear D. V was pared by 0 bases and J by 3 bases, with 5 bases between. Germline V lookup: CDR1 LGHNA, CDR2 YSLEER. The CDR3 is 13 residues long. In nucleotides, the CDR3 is TGCGCCAGCAGCCAAGATACGGAAGAGACCCAGTACTTC. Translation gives CASSQDTEETQYF.

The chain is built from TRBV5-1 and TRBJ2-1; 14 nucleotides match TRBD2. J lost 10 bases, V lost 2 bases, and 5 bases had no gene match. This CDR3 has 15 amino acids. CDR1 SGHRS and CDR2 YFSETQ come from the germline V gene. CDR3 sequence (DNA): TGCGCCAGCAGCTTCGGACTAGCGGGGGGACAGGAGCAGTTCTTC. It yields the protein CASSFGLAGGQEQFF.

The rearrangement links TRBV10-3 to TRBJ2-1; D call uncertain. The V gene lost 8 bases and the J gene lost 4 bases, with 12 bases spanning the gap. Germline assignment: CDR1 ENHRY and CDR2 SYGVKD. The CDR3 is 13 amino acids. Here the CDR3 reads CAIGPSPYNEQFF. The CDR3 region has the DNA TGTGCCATCGGTCCGAGCCCTTACAATGAGCAGTTCTTC.

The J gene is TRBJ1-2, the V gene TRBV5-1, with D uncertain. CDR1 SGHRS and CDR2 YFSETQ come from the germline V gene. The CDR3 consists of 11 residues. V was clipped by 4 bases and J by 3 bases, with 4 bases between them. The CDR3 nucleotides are TGCGCCAGCAGCCGGGACTATGGCTACACCTTC. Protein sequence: CASSRDYGYTF. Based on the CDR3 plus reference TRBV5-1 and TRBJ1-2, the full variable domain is KAGVTQTPRYLIKTRGQQVTLSCSPISGHRSVSWYQQTPGQGLQFLFEYFSETQRNKGNFPGRFSGRQFSNSRSEMNVSTLELGDSALYLCASSRDYGYTFGSGTRLTVV.

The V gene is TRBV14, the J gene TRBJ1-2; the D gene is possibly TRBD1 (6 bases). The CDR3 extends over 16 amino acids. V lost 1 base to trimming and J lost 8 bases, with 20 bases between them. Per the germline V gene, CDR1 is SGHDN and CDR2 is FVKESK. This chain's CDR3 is CASSQVRNRVVDGYTF. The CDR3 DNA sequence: TGTGCCAGCAGCCAAGTTCGGAACAGGGTAGTTGACGGCTACACCTTC.

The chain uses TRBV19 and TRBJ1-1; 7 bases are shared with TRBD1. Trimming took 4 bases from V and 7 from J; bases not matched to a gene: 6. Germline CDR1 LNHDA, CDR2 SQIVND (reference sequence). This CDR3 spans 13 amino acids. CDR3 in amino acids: CASSTDRSFEAFF. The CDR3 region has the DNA TGTGCCAGTAGTACGGACAGGTCCTTTGAAGCTTTCTTT.

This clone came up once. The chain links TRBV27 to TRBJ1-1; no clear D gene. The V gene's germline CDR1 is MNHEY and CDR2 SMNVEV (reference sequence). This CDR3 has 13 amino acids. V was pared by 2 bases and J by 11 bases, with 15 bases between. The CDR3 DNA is TGTGCCAGCAGTTTAGATGGTGCAGCCGGGGCTTTCTTT. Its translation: CASSLDGAAGAFF.

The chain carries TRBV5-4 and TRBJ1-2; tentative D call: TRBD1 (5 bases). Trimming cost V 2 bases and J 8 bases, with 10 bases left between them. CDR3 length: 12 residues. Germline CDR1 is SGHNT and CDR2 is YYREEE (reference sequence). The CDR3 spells CASSLWGKGYTF. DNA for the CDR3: TGTGCCAGCAGCTTATGGGGGAAAGGCTACACCTTC.

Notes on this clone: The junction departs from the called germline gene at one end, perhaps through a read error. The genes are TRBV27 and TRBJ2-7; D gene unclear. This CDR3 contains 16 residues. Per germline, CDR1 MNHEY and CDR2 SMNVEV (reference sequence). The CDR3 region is CASSLSGRASFYEQYF. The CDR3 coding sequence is TGTGCCAGCAGTCTATCAGGTAGGGCTTCCTTCTACGAGCAGTACTTC.

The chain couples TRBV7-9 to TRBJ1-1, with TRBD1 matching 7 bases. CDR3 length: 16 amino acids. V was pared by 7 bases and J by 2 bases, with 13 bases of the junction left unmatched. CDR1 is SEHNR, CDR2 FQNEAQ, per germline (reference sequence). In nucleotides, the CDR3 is TGTGCCAGCACTGCCGGGACAGCAGACCCCAACACTGAAGCTTTCTTT. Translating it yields CASTAGTADPNTEAFF.

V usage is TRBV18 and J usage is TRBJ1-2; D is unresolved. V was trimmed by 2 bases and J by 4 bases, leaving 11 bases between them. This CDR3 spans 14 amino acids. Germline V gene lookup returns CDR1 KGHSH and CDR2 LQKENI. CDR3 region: CASSPENTVYGYTF. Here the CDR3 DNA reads TGTGCCAGCTCACCAGAGAATACAGTCTATGGCTACACCTTC.